This passage covers 26 T cell receptor beta chains from one sample sequenced in a study of T cells in Graves' hyperthyroidism and ophthalmopathy (dated by TCRdb to between 2019 and 2020). Libraries were made using multiplex PCR. The run used an Illumina HiSeq 2000. The TCR beta CDR3 regions were amplified from RNA transcripts. For the first round of RT-PCR on the TCR CDR3, the HTBI primer set was used together with the Qiagen OneStep RT-PCR kit. TCRdb ran its own pipeline on the public reads, namely fastp trimming at Q25 and MiXCR clone calling, and kept in-frame beta chains. Each CDR3 protein appears once, grouped with its most common genes and DNA. The sample has 600,000 or so distinct CDR3 sequences on record, roughly 15% of them singletons. The biggest ten clones account for about an eighth of the sample. Sequencing was done on a sample of blood. The receptors were gathered from a woman aged 50 to 60 with Graves' ophthalmopathy.

This clonotype has a count of ten or more. The rearrangement uses TRBV29-1 and TRBJ2-3, with D uncertain. The CDR3 is 12 residues long. The V end lost 7 bases, the J end lost 0 bases, and 8 bases lay between the germline ends. Germline assignment: CDR1 SQVTM and CDR2 ANQGSEA. DNA of the CDR3: TGCAGCGCCCACCACAGCACAGATACGCAGTATTTT. It yields the protein CSAHHSTDTQYF.

The V gene is TRBV6-1, the J gene TRBJ1-4; 9 bases agree with TRBD1. In germline, CDR1 is MNHNS, CDR2 SASEGT. The CDR3 spans 15 residues. V was pared by 5 bases and J by 5 bases, with 6 bases of the junction left unmatched. CDR3 in amino acids: CASSTPDRGNEKLFF. The CDR3 nucleotides are TGTGCCAGCAGTACCCCGGACAGGGGAAATGAAAAACTGTTTTTT.

Ten or more counts support this clonotype. The chain links TRBV11-2 to TRBJ2-5; 7 bases agree with TRBD1. This CDR3 is built from 15 residues. Losses at the gene ends were 5 bases for V and 0 bases for J; bases not matched to a gene: 6. Germline CDR1 is SGHAT and CDR2 is FQNNGV. DNA of the CDR3: TGTGCCAGCAGCCCCGGGACAGCCTACCAAGAGACCCAGTACTTC. Its translation: CASSPGTAYQETQYF.

This clonotype was counted ten times or more. The chain links TRBV12-3 or TRBV12-4 to TRBJ2-7; possible D gene TRBD2, 8 bases. Trimming took off 7 bases at V and 2 bases at J, with 15 bases between the two ends. The CDR3 extends over 14 amino acids. The CDR3 here is CASIREGAAYEQYF. The DNA of the CDR3 is TGTGCCAGCATCCGGGAGGGGGCCGCCTACGAGCAGTACTTC.

This clonotype was counted many times. V and J are TRBV7-3 and TRBJ1-1; a possible D gene is TRBD1 (5 bases). The V gene's germline CDR1 is SGHTA and CDR2 FQGTGA. V dropped 4 bases and J dropped 10 bases, with 16 bases sitting between them. The CDR3 runs 13 residues. Written as DNA, the CDR3 is TGTGCCAGCAGCTCTAGCACAGGAGCCGGAGCTTTCTTT. This codes for CASSSSTGAGAFF.

This clonotype has more than one count but fewer than ten. The CDR3 is CASSRSGETRNTIYF. DNA for the CDR3: TGCGCCAGCAGCCGTTCTGGGGAAACTCGAAACACCATATATTTT. This chain joins TRBV5-1 and TRBJ1-3; D is uncertain. The ends were cut back, 4 bases at V and 5 bases at J, with 16 bases in the middle. The germline CDR1 and CDR2 sequences are SGHRS and YFSETQ. This CDR3 has 15 residues.

This clonotype showed up just a few times. The genes are TRBV11-2 and TRBJ1-1; D unclear. From germline, CDR1 is SGHAT and CDR2 FQNNGV. V lost 2 bases and J lost 4, with 17 bases in between. This CDR3 spans 16 amino acids. The CDR3 is CASSLNSQDAGTEAFF. The CDR3 bases are TGTGCCAGCAGCTTAAACTCTCAGGACGCGGGCACTGAAGCTTTCTTT.

This clonotype came up a few times. V is TRBV5-4 and J is TRBJ2-3; 9 nucleotides line up with TRBD2. This CDR3 is built from 18 residues. Germline V gene sequence: CDR1 SGHNT, CDR2 YYREEE (reference sequence). Trimming took 1 base from V and 4 from J; bases not matched to a gene: 13. The CDR3 nucleotides read TGTGCCAGCAGCTTGCGGCTAGCGGGGCTGGCAACCCCAGATACGCAGTATTTT. Protein sequence: CASSLRLAGLATPDTQYF.

This clonotype appeared a few times. CDR3 amino acids: CASSSVGPSTDTQYF. For the CDR3, the DNA is TGTGCCAGCAGCTCGGTAGGGCCTAGCACAGATACGCAGTATTTT. The chain joins TRBV6-1 to TRBJ2-3; D is unclear. V was clipped by 6 bases and J by 0 bases, with 13 bases between them. Germline assignment: CDR1 MNHNS and CDR2 SASEGT. The CDR3 loop spans 15 amino acids.

Many counts were recorded for this clonotype. The chain is built from TRBV7-2 and TRBJ2-7; D may correspond to TRBD1 or TRBD2 (6 bases each). The germline V and J ends were trimmed by 5 bases and 9 bases, with 26 bases remaining between them. Germline V gene lookup returns CDR1 SGHTA and CDR2 FQGNSA. This CDR3 contains 16 residues. CDR3 residues: CASSPPGATGSLGQYF. The DNA for the CDR3 is TGTGCCAGCAGCCCACCGGGGGCCACAGGGAGTTTAGGGCAGTACTTC.

This clonotype was seen repeatedly, ten times or more. This chain joins TRBV27 and TRBJ2-1; TRBD2 matches at 8 bases. This CDR3 spans 15 amino acids. Germline values: CDR1 MNHEY, CDR2 SMNVEV (reference sequence). The V and J ends lost 3 bases and 3 bases, in that order; junction bases with no gene match: 4. The CDR3 is CASSLISGNYNEQFF. The CDR3 nucleotides are TGTGCCAGCAGTTTGATTAGCGGGAACTACAATGAGCAGTTCTTC.

The J gene is TRBJ2-7, the V gene TRBV4-3; a possible D gene is TRBD2 (7 bases). The CDR3 runs to 16 residues. Germline lookup yields CDR1 LGHNA and CDR2 YSLEER. The V and J ends lost 3 bases and 6 bases respectively, with 21 bases between them. The CDR3 nucleotides read TGCGCCAGCAGCCACTTAACCGGGACTGGGGGGGCCGAGCAGTACTTC. It encodes CASSHLTGTGGAEQYF.

This clonotype has a handful of counts. This chain joins TRBV6-5 and TRBJ2-6, with D unresolved. Germline lookup yields CDR1 MNHEY and CDR2 SVGAGI. The ends were cut back, 0 bases at V and 4 bases at J, with 4 bases in the middle. The CDR3 spans 14 residues. Here the CDR3 DNA reads TGTGCCAGCAGTTACTCACTAGGGGCCAACGTCCTGACTTTC. Protein product: CASSYSLGANVLTF.

This clonotype was observed many times. The J gene is TRBJ2-1, the V gene TRBV28, with D maybe TRBD2 (5 bases). V lost 3 bases, J lost 0 bases, and 9 bases lay in between. Germline lookup yields CDR1 MDHEN and CDR2 SYDVKM. The CDR3 consists of 15 residues. CDR3 DNA: TGTGCCAGCAGTTTTAGCGTAGACTCCTACAATGAGCAGTTCTTC. Translation: CASSFSVDSYNEQFF.

The sample holds many counts of this clonotype. This chain connects TRBV28 to TRBJ2-7; the D gene is possibly TRBD1 (5 bases). Germline loops: CDR1 MDHEN, CDR2 SYDVKM. The germline V and J ends were trimmed by 3 bases and 0 bases, with 12 bases remaining between them. This CDR3 spans 15 amino acids. The CDR3 DNA is TGTGCCAGCAGTTTGGTTCAGGGCAGCTCCTACGAGCAGTACTTC. Encoded protein: CASSLVQGSSYEQYF. Based on the CDR3 plus reference TRBV28 and TRBJ2-7, the full variable domain is DVKVTQSSRYLVKRTGEKVFLECVQDMDHENMFWYRQDPGLGLRLIYFSYDVKMKEKGDIPEGYSVSREKKERFSLILESASTNQTSMYLCASSLVQGSSYEQYFGPGTRLTVT.

This clonotype was seen more than once but under ten times. The V call is TRBV20-1, the J call TRBJ2-3; the D gene is possibly TRBD2 (7 bases). Germline values: CDR1 DFQATT, CDR2 SNEGSKA (reference sequence). The CDR3 sequence is 14 residues long. The CDR3 DNA reads TGCAGCGGCGGGGGCGGGAGTAAAGGAGATACGCAGTATTTT. Amino acids: CSGGGGSKGDTQYF.

This clonotype was recorded many times. V and J are TRBV7-2 and TRBJ1-6; the D is unclear. The germline V gene encodes CDR1 SGHTA and CDR2 FQGNSA. The CDR3 is 13 amino acids. V was shortened by 3 bases and J by 10 bases, with 10 bases between the two germline ends. CDR3 protein: CASSFVWVSPLHF. Here the CDR3 DNA reads TGTGCCAGCAGCTTTGTGTGGGTGTCACCCCTCCACTTT.

This rearrangement joins TRBV12-3 or TRBV12-4 to TRBJ2-6; a possible D gene is TRBD2 (5 bases). This CDR3 has 15 residues. V shed 3 bases and J shed 0 bases, with 6 bases lying between them. CDR3 sequence reads: CASSFGDSGANVLTF. CDR3 in DNA: TGTGCCAGCAGTTTCGGGGACTCTGGGGCCAACGTCCTGACTTTC.

Only a few counts were recorded for this clonotype. V usage is TRBV7-6 and J usage is TRBJ2-7; TRBD1 matches at 9 bases. Germline V gives CDR1 SGHVS, CDR2 FNYEAQ. The CDR3 length is 15 residues. V lost 5 bases to trimming and J lost 1 base; unmatched junction nucleotides: 6. The CDR3 is CASSMDRGRSYEQYF. The CDR3 region has the DNA TGTGCCAGCAGCATGGACAGGGGTCGTTCCTACGAGCAGTACTTC.

This clonotype was recorded many times. The chain uses TRBV28 and TRBJ2-1; TRBD1 matches at 10 bases. Germline V gene sequence: CDR1 MDHEN, CDR2 SYDVKM. Trimming removed 5 bases from V and 7 bases from J; junction bases left unmatched: 5. This CDR3 is built from 14 residues. This CDR3 reads CASSPPDRGNEQFF. CDR3 nucleotide sequence: TGTGCCAGCAGTCCGCCGGACAGGGGGAATGAGCAGTTCTTC.

This chain connects TRBV19 to TRBJ2-3; D gene ambiguous. The V gene's germline CDR1 is LNHDA and CDR2 SQIVND (reference sequence). The CDR3 runs to 14 residues. V lost 3 bases and J lost 2, with 9 bases in between. The chain's CDR3 is CASSIWSPTDTQYF. The CDR3 region has the DNA TGTGCCAGTAGTATTTGGAGTCCCACAGATACGCAGTATTTT.

This clonotype appeared many times. The chain is built from TRBV2 and TRBJ2-5, with 7 bases matching TRBD2. Trimming took 6 bases from V and 5 from J; bases not matched to a gene: 9. Germline-derived CDR1 and CDR2 are SNHLY and FYNNEI. This CDR3 is built from 14 residues. CDR3 bases: TGTGCCAGCAGGGCGGGAGAAGCGCTGGAGACCCAGTACTTC. Encoded protein: CASRAGEALETQYF. Together with reference TRBV2 and TRBJ2-5, the CDR3 gives the full variable domain: EPEVTQTPSHQVTQMGQEVILRCVPISNHLYFYWYRQILGQKVEFLVSFYNNEISEKSEIFDDQFSVERPDGSNFTLKIRSTKLEDSAMYFCASRAGEALETQYFGPGTRLLVL.

The chain's CDR3 is CASNPLDAGTEQFF. The CDR3, as DNA: TGTGCCAGCAACCCACTCGACGCAGGGACTGAGCAGTTCTTC. The chain carries TRBV28 and TRBJ2-1, with D possibly being TRBD1 or TRBD2 (5 bases each). Deletions cut 7 bases from V and 9 bases from J, with 19 bases between. This CDR3 has 14 residues. The V gene's germline CDR1 is MDHEN and CDR2 SYDVKM.

The chain has TRBV5-1 and TRBJ1-6; TRBD1 might be the D (5 bases). The CDR3 has 14 amino acids. Germline V gene lookup returns CDR1 SGHRS and CDR2 YFSETQ. V was trimmed by 4 bases and J by 6 bases, leaving 11 bases between them. The CDR3 nucleotides are TGCGCCAGCAGCATTGACAGCTTTAATTCACCCCTCCACTTT. It yields the protein CASSIDSFNSPLHF.

CDR3 amino acids: CASSQAPKSGFYNEQFF. CDR3 coding DNA: TGCGCCAGCAGCCAAGCCCCTAAGAGCGGGTTTTACAATGAGCAGTTCTTC. The chain uses TRBV4-1 and TRBJ2-1, with a tentative D call TRBD2 (6 bases). The CDR3 spans 17 residues. Germline assignment: CDR1 MGHRA and CDR2 YSYEKL. V was pared by 1 base and J by 4 bases, with 17 bases between.

This chain links TRBV11-2 with TRBJ2-3; TRBD1 or TRBD2 may be the D gene (5 bases each). Germline values: CDR1 SGHAT, CDR2 FQNNGV. The CDR3 spans 14 residues. Trimming removed 5 bases at V and 0 bases at J, with 9 bases between. The CDR3 DNA reads as TGTGCCAGCAGCGGGGGAATTAGCACAGATACGCAGTATTTT. It specifies CASSGGISTDTQYF.